The text below deals with one TCR beta chain. TCRdb's table, derived via immunoSEQ multiplex PCR, lists solely in-frame clones and lacks some. The sample shows hundreds of thousands of clones, under 90% of them seen only once. This entry is derived from a study of blood T cell repertoires in COVID-19. Looking at the study overall: PBMCs, B-cell-depleted T cells, or T cells provided the cDNA or gDNA that made up the material.

This CDR3 is 16 amino acids long. Germline trimming cut 0 bases from V and 5 bases from J; bases unmatched to any gene: 9. Germline CDR1 is SGHTA and CDR2 is FQGNSA. The TCR was taken from an older man with acute or convalescent COVID-19. Sequenced sample: peripheral blood. This chain connects TRBV7-2 to TRBJ2-7; TRBD1 aligns across 8 bases. This chain's CDR3 is CASSLAWSGGPHEQYV. In DNA form, the CDR3 reads TGTGCCAGCAGCTTAGCGTGGTCAGGGGGCCCCCACGAGCAGTACGTC.